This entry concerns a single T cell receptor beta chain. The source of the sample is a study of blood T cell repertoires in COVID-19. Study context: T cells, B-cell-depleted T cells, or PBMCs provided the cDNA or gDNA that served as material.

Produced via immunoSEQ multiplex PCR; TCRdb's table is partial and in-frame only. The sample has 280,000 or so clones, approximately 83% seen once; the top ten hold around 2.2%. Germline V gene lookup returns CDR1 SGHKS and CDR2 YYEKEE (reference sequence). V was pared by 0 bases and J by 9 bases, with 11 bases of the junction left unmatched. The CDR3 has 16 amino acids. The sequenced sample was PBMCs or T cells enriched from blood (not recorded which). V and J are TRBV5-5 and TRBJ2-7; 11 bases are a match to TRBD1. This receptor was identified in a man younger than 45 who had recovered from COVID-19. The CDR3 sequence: CASSLVLGQGASGQYF. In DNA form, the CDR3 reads TGTGCCAGCAGCTTGGTGCTAGGACAGGGGGCATCTGGGCAGTACTTC.